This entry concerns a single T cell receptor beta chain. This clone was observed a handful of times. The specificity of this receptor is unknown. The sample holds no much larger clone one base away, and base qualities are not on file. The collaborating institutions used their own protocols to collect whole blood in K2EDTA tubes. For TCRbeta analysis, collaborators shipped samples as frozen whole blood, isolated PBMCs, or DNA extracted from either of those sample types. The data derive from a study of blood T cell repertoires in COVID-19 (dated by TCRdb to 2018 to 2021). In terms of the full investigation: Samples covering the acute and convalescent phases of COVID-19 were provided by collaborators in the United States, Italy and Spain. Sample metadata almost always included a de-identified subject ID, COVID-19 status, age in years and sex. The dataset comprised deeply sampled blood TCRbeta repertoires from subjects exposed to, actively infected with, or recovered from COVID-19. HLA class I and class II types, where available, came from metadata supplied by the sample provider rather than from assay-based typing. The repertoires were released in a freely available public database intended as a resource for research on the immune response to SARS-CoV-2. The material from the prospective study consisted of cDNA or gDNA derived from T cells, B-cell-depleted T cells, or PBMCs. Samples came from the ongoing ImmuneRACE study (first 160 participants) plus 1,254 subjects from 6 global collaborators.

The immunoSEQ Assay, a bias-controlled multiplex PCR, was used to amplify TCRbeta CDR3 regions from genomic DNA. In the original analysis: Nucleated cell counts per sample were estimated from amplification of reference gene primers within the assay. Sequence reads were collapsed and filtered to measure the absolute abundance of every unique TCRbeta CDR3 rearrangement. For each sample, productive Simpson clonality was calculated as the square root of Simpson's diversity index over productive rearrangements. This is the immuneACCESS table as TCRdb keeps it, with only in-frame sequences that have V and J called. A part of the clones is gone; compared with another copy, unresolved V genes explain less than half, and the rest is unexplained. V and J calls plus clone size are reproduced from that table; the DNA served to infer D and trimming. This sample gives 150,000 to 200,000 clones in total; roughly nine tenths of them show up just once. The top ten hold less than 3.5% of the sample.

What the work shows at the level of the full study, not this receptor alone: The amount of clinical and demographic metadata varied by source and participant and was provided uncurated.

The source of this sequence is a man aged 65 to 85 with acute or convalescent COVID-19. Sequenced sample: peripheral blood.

In nucleotide form, the sequence is TGTGCCAGCAGGCGGGCGGGAGGTGCTTTAAATGAGCAGTTCTTC. It encodes CASRRAGGALNEQFF. Here the chain combines TRBV6-5 and TRBJ2-1, with 8 junctional bases fitting TRBD2. Counted from cysteine to phenylalanine, this CDR3 has 15 amino acids. This entry keeps only the CDR3 DNA: 45 bases, framed from base 1. As encoded in the germline V gene, CDR1 is MNHEY while CDR2 is SVGAGI. Germline trimming amounts to 6 bases on V and 7 bases on J, with 11 as the count of junction bases outside the gene matches.